The TCR beta chain described here comes from a study of response to subunit inactivated influenza vaccine (dated by TCRdb to the late 2010s). About the study as a whole: The study used deep quantitative T cell receptor repertoire profiling to track responses to a trivalent subunit inactivated influenza vaccine. Study-wide findings and limitations: The authors proposed that each seasonal influenza vaccination may bring in only a limited number of new T cells.

The library relied on RT-PCR. The instrument given in TCRdb is Illumina HiSeq 2500. TCRdb reworked the public reads: Q25 trimming with fastp, MiXCR clone assembly, productive beta chains retained. Merged by CDR3 protein, the rows form single entries marked with the most common genes and DNA. A total of 650,000 to 700,000 distinct CDR3 sequences appear in this sample, roughly 14% of them only once. The ten largest account for under 14% of the sample. This clonotype was counted between two and nine times. What antigen it recognizes has not been identified. Base qualities are not at hand, and no much larger clone is one base apart. This TCR was sampled from a man aged 45-65 years who received an inactivated influenza vaccine. Donor details come from another sample of the same person, matched by shared clones. The specimen comprised PBMCs from blood, sampled about 11 days after vaccination.

This receptor has the CDR3 CASSLTSAAGEPFF. In nucleotides, the sequence is TGCGCCAGCAGCTTGACGAGTGCGGCGGGTGAGCCTTTCTTT. The chain couples TRBV5-1 to TRBJ1-1; the D gene cannot be named for sure. Taken from cysteine to phenylalanine, the CDR3 has 14 residues. The kept DNA is CDR3 alone, 42 bases in frame from the first base. Per the germline V gene, SGHRS is the CDR1 and YFSETQ is the CDR2. Between the V and J ends, shortened by 1 base and 12 bases respectively, the junction contains 19 bases.